A single sample gave rise to the 22 T cell receptor beta chains below, sequenced in a study of shared clonotypes between healthy human individuals. Only in-frame clones appear in the TCRdb table, and some are missing; sequencing was by immunoSEQ multiplex PCR. The sample contains about 2.4 million clones, around 94% of which appear only once. Sequenced: naive CD4+ T cells sorted from blood. Noted subset: CD45RA+ positively selected. These receptors all come from a man aged 18-30 years in good health.

This chain joins TRBV5-1 and TRBJ1-5; no clear D. Germline-derived CDR1 and CDR2 are SGHRS and YFSETQ. The CDR3 is 15 residues long. Trimming cost V 0 bases and J 3 bases, with 10 bases left between them. Here the CDR3 reads CASSLGSGANQPQHF. CDR3 sequence (DNA): TGCGCCAGCAGCTTGGGGTCAGGAGCCAATCAGCCCCAGCATTTT.

Comment on this clone: Other DNA sequences of this sample code for an identical CDR3. The V gene is TRBV18, the J gene TRBJ2-7, with unresolved D. Germline CDR1 and CDR2: KGHSH and LQKENI. The V gene lost 6 bases and the J gene lost 2 bases, with 11 bases spanning the gap. The CDR3 covers 13 residues. Here the CDR3 reads CASSPAGTYEQYF. The CDR3 nucleotides read TGTGCCAGCTCCCCCGCAGGTACCTACGAGCAGTACTTC.

The rearrangement uses TRBV5-1 and TRBJ2-5; no definite D call. Trimming shortened V by 0 bases and J by 5 bases, and 14 bases separated the two germline ends. This CDR3 spans 15 amino acids. The germline V gene encodes CDR1 SGHRS and CDR2 YFSETQ. CDR3 sequence: CASSLGRSPQETQYF. For the CDR3, the DNA is TGCGCCAGCAGCTTGGGTCGATCCCCCCAGGAGACCCAGTACTTC.

This clone was picked up one time. DNA for the CDR3: TGCGCCAGCAGCCCCCTAGTAGGGGGGGGAAAAGAGACCCAGTACTTC. Residues: CASSPLVGGGKETQYF. The rearrangement joins TRBV5-1 to TRBJ2-5; a possible D gene is TRBD2 (7 bases). The CDR3 spans 16 residues. Trimming pared 4 bases from V and 3 bases from J, leaving 19 bases between. Germline V gene sequence: CDR1 SGHRS, CDR2 YFSETQ.

The chain joins TRBV2 to TRBJ2-5; a weak D match, TRBD2 (5 bases). Germline CDR1 reads SNHLY; CDR2 reads FYNNEI. This CDR3 has 13 amino acids. Between the trimmed V and J ends, which lost 4 bases and 2 bases, there was a span of 8 bases. CDR3 sequence reads: CASSVDYQETQYF. DNA for the CDR3: TGTGCCAGCAGTGTAGACTATCAAGAGACCCAGTACTTC.

This chain connects TRBV5-5 to TRBJ1-1; no reliable D call. The CDR3 is made up of 13 amino acids. CDR1 and CDR2 (germline): SGHKS, YYEKEE (reference sequence). V was shortened by 0 bases and J by 3 bases, with 6 bases between the two germline ends. The CDR3, as DNA: TGTGCCAGCAGCTTGGGGCGGTACACTGAAGCTTTCTTT. It codes for CASSLGRYTEAFF. Full variable domain (outside the CDR3, taken from reference TRBV5-5 and TRBJ1-1): DAGVTQSPTHLIKTRGQQVTLRCSPISGHKSVSWYQQVLGQGPQFIFQYYEKEERGRGNFPDRFSARQFPNYSSELNVNALLLGDSALYLCASSLGRYTEAFFGQGTRLTVV.

The V gene is TRBV7-8, the J gene TRBJ2-1, with 9 bases matching TRBD2. Germline CDR1 is SGHVS and CDR2 is FQNEAQ. Germline trimming cut 1 base from V and 6 bases from J; bases unmatched to any gene: 4. There are 15 residues in the CDR3. CDR3 DNA: TGTGCCAGCAGCTTAGTTAGCGGGAGTGGCAATGAGCAGTTCTTC. It encodes CASSLVSGSGNEQFF.

The CDR3 DNA reads as TGTGCCAGCACTTCGAGGGTATACAATGAGCAGTTCTTC. Translated: CASTSRVYNEQFF. The chain employs TRBV2 and TRBJ2-1; tentatively, D is TRBD2 (5 bases). V was shortened by 7 bases and J by 4 bases, with 11 bases between the two germline ends. The CDR3 is made up of 13 amino acids. Germline values: CDR1 SNHLY, CDR2 FYNNEI.

In regard to this clone: The sample has other DNA sequences that encode this CDR3 too. The chain combines TRBV6-5 with TRBJ1-2; 10 positions match TRBD1. The CDR3 loop spans 14 amino acids. The V gene's germline CDR1 is MNHEY and CDR2 SVGAGI. The ends lost 6 bases at V and 5 bases at J; junction bases unmatched: 6. The CDR3 bases are TGTGCCAGCAGCCCTTGGACAGGGGGGTATGGCTACACCTTC. Amino acid sequence: CASSPWTGGYGYTF.

The V and J genes are TRBV9 and TRBJ2-3; D is undetermined. The CDR3 sequence is 13 residues long. CDR1 and CDR2 (germline): SGDLS, YYNGEE. V was pared by 6 bases and J by 0 bases, with 8 bases between. The DNA of the CDR3 is TGTGCCAGCACTTCCGCTAGCACAGATACGCAGTATTTT. It specifies CASTSASTDTQYF.

The CDR3 protein is CASSSGAKDYGYTF. In DNA form, the CDR3 reads TGTGCCAGCAGTTCGGGCGCGAAGGACTATGGCTACACCTTC. The V gene is TRBV28, the J gene TRBJ1-2, with D uncertain. CDR1 is MDHEN and CDR2 is SYDVKM in the germline V gene. Trimming cost V 4 bases and J 3 bases, with 12 bases left between them. The CDR3 runs to 14 residues.

This clone was counted once. The chain has TRBV19 and TRBJ2-2; D call uncertain. From germline, CDR1 is LNHDA and CDR2 SQIVND (reference sequence). CDR3 length: 13 amino acids. Trimming took 4 bases from V and 4 from J, leaving 7 bases between them. CDR3 in DNA: TGTGCCAGTAGTAATCTGGGCACCGGGGAGCTGTTTTTT. It yields the protein CASSNLGTGELFF.

The chain uses TRBV18 and TRBJ2-2; 7 nucleotides match TRBD2. The germline V gene has CDR1 KGHSH and CDR2 LQKENI. The CDR3 totals 13 residues. Germline trimming cut 5 bases from V and 7 bases from J; bases unmatched to any gene: 4. The CDR3 is CASSGREDGELFF. CDR3 DNA: TGTGCCAGCTCAGGCCGGGAGGACGGGGAGCTGTTTTTT.

The chain combines TRBV12-5 with TRBJ2-7, with no clear D. The CDR3 consists of 16 residues. The V gene lost 0 bases and the J gene lost 1 base, with 13 bases spanning the gap. CDR1 LGHNT and CDR2 FRNRAP come from the germline V gene. The CDR3 loop reads CASGLVIGVGSYEQYF. DNA for the CDR3: TGTGCTAGTGGTTTGGTAATTGGGGTCGGATCCTACGAGCAGTACTTC.

This clone has a handful of counts. The chain carries TRBV6-1 and TRBJ1-4; no clear D. The CDR3 has 14 amino acids. Looked up from germline, CDR1 is MNHNS and CDR2 is SASEGT. Trimming shortened V by 9 bases and J by 0 bases, and 11 bases separated the two germline ends. As DNA, the CDR3 is TGTGCCAGTATGACGGGCTCAACTAATGAAAAACTGTTTTTT. The encoded protein is CASMTGSTNEKLFF.

This chain connects TRBV18 to TRBJ2-7; 8 bases are a match to TRBD2. The CDR3 sequence is 17 residues long. The V gene end was trimmed by 3 bases and the J gene end by 0 bases; junction bases not matched to a gene: 10. Germline CDR1 KGHSH, CDR2 LQKENI. CDR3: CASSPNQIAGPSYEQYF. DNA of the CDR3: TGTGCCAGCTCACCTAACCAGATAGCGGGACCCTCCTACGAGCAGTACTTC.

The genes are TRBV19 and TRBJ2-2, with 9 bases identical to TRBD1. Trimming took 8 bases from V and 1 from J; bases not matched to a gene: 8. The CDR3 has 16 amino acids. CDR1 is LNHDA and CDR2 is SQIVND in the germline V gene (reference sequence). This CDR3 is CASSPDRGVNTGELFF. CDR3 in DNA: TGTGCCAGTTCCCCCGACAGGGGGGTGAACACCGGGGAGCTGTTTTTT.

V and J are TRBV6-4 and TRBJ2-7; 7 bases map to TRBD2. Per the germline V gene, CDR1 is MRHNA and CDR2 is SNTAGT. The J segment lost 3 bases and the V segment lost 3 bases, leaving 8 bases of the junction unmatched. The CDR3 sequence is 15 residues long. CDR3 DNA: TGTGCCAGCAGTGAACAAGCGGGAAACTACTACGAGCAGTACTTC. It yields the protein CASSEQAGNYYEQYF.

This chain joins TRBV2 and TRBJ2-3; D gene ambiguous. Trimming shortened V by 5 bases and J by 0 bases, and 9 bases separated the two germline ends. CDR1 and CDR2 (germline): SNHLY, FYNNEI. The CDR3 runs 14 residues. CDR3 sequence reads: CASSLGASTDTQYF. DNA for the CDR3: TGTGCCAGCAGTCTCGGCGCTAGCACAGATACGCAGTATTTT.

With regard to this clone: Other DNA sequences within the sample encode an identical CDR3. CDR3 in amino acids: CASSLGDRGNQPQHF. CDR3 nucleotide sequence: TGTGCCAGCAGCTTAGGAGACAGGGGGAATCAGCCCCAGCATTTT. This chain joins TRBV11-2 and TRBJ1-5; 9 nucleotides agree with TRBD1. The V gene's germline CDR1 is SGHAT and CDR2 FQNNGV. Trimming took 1 base from V and 4 from J; bases not matched to a gene: 2. The CDR3 loop spans 15 amino acids. The full variable domain, with the rest looked up from reference TRBV11-2 and TRBJ1-5, is EAGVAQSPRYKIIEKRQSVAFWCNPISGHATLYWYQQILGQGPKLLIQFQNNGVVDDSQLPKDRFSAERLKGVDSTLKIQPAKLEDSAVYLCASSLGDRGNQPQHFGDGTRLSIL.

The chain joins TRBV7-3 to TRBJ1-1, with 7 bases aligning to TRBD1. Germline CDR1 is SGHTA and CDR2 is FQGTGA. This CDR3 spans 13 amino acids. After removal of 8 bases from V and 4 bases from J, the junction contained 7 bases not matched to a gene. CDR3 coding DNA: TGTGCCAGCGAGATCACAGGGGTCACTGAAGCTTTCTTT. It codes for CASEITGVTEAFF.

On this clone: The same CDR3 can be traced to other DNA sequences in this sample. CDR3 nucleotide sequence: TGTGCCAGCAGCGTAGCCGCCGGGAACTATGGCTACACCTTC. Residues: CASSVAAGNYGYTF. V and J are TRBV9 and TRBJ1-2; D gene uncertain. This CDR3 has 14 residues. V was trimmed by 0 bases and J by 2 bases, leaving 8 bases between them. In germline, CDR1 is SGDLS, CDR2 YYNGEE. The entire variable domain, with the rest obtained from reference TRBV9 and TRBJ1-2, is as follows: DSGVTQTPKHLITATGQRVTLRCSPRSGDLSVYWYQQSLDQGLQFLIQYYNGEERAKGNILERFSAQQFPDLHSELNLSSLELGDSALYFCASSVAAGNYGYTFGSGTRLTVV.